This entry is about one TCR beta chain. This specimen comes from a study of blood T cell repertoires in COVID-19. Germline V gene lookup returns CDR1 GTSNPN and CDR2 SVGIG (reference sequence). With 1 base clipped from V and 4 bases from J, the junction kept 7 bases outside the gene matches. The CDR3 is 14 amino acids. Authors' data handling: By means of reference gene primer amplification, nucleated cell counts were estimated. Repertoires were generated with immunoSEQ multiplex PCR, while TCRdb's copy carries only in-frame clones and drops some. The V and J calls and clone size are taken from that table; D and trimming were inferred from the DNA. Seen here are 150,000 to 200,000 clones, around four fifths observed once, and the top ten hold about 4.9%.

The rearrangement uses TRBV30 and TRBJ2-7, with TRBD1 matching over 7 bases. The source of this sequence is a woman in her 30s with acute or convalescent COVID-19. Sequenced input: peripheral blood. Here the CDR3 reads CAWSGPPGGYEQYF. The DNA of the CDR3 is TGTGCCTGGAGTGGACCCCCAGGGGGTTACGAGCAGTACTTC.